This TCR beta chain appears in the sequencing data of a study of early T cells in non-severe SARS-CoV-2 infection. Findings and limits, study-wide: Clonotype matching in VDJdb favored anti-spike CD8 responses and did not capture private and CD4 specificities.

Of note for this clonotype: The target antigen is unknown.

Unique molecular identifiers (one per individual cDNA molecule) were attached. TCRdb used MiXCR to reprocess the 5' RACE reads, holding one entry per CDR3 protein. In the table there are about 81,000 distinct CDR3 sequences, around 15% of which are singletons. Per germline, CDR1 DFQATT and CDR2 SNEGSKA (reference sequence). CDR3 length: 14 amino acids. The V gene lost 6 bases and the J gene lost 6 bases, with 19 bases spanning the gap. The sample comprised whole blood. The chain uses TRBV20-1 and TRBJ2-3, with a possible D match to TRBD2 (6 bases). The sequence derives from an adult who was a healthcare worker with PCR-confirmed SARS-CoV-2 infection or an uninfected control (not recorded which). CDR3 coding DNA: TGCAGTGCAGACAATGGGGGGACGGGGGATACGCAGTATTTT. Amino acid sequence: CSADNGGTGDTQYF.